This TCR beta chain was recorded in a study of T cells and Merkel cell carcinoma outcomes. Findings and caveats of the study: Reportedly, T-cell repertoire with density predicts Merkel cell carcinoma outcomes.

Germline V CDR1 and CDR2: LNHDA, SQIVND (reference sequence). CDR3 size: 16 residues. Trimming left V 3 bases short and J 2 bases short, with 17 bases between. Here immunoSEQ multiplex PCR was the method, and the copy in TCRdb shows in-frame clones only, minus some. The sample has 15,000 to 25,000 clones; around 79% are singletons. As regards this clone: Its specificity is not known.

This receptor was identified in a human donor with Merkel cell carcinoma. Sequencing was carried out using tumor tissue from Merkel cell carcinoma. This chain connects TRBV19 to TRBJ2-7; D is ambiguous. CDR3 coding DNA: TGTGCCAGTAGTATCTCCGTCTCGAGCGTCCCCTACGAGCAGTACTTC. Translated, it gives CASSISVSSVPYEQYF.